Sequencing of this T cell receptor (beta chain) was carried out in a study of OX40 agonist ivuxolimab in advanced cancers. Some background on the complete study: Ivuxolimab was a fully human IgG2 agonistic monoclonal antibody targeting the costimulatory receptor OX40 (CD134). Intravenous ivuxolimab was administered to patients every 2 weeks at six dose levels: 0.01, 0.1, 0.3, 1.5, 3 and 10 mg/kg. Of the approximately 50 patients in dose escalation, around 20 had hepatocellular carcinoma, about 15 had melanoma, 9 had renal cell carcinoma and 9 had head and neck cancer. In the dose-escalation cohort, around four fifths of patients were male, and the mean age was approximately 60 years with a range of roughly 23 to 79. Prior anti-PD-1, anti-PD-L1 or anti-CTLA-4 therapy was permitted, and checkpoint inhibitors had been received by 40% to 50% of dose-escalation patients. Three dose-escalation patients achieved partial responses, one with hepatocellular carcinoma and two with cutaneous melanoma. The purpose of peripheral TCRbeta sequencing was to test whether ivuxolimab changed TCR sequence diversity and led to clonal T-cell expansion. The paper describes the monotherapy dose-escalation part (N of about 47 patients) of the phase I trial of ivuxolimab. The study at large found these results: The antigen specificity of the peripheral T cells that underwent clonal expansion was not determined. Low levels of normalized T-cell clonal expansion were also shown by some nonresponding patients. In partial responders in the 0.1-3.0 mg/kg groups, normalized peripheral clonal expansion was found to be among the lowest, especially among CD8+ T cells. After ivuxolimab, CD8+ T cells had more expanded clones than CD4+ T cells on average. At doses of 0.1 to 3.0 mg/kg, clonal expansion of both CD4+ and CD8+ blood T cells was observed from baseline to week 6.

For sequencing of the TCRbeta CDR3 region, genomic DNA was extracted from the sorted cells. The immunoSEQ Assay was used for sequencing of TCRbeta CDR3 regions. This immuneACCESS table, as held by TCRdb, lists in-frame sequences with V and J called but not all clones. Of the missing ones, under half trace to an unresolved V gene in checked studies; the others have no known cause. Counted in this sample were 100,000 to 110,000 clones; approximately 90% of them appeared once. Roughly 0.15% of the sample is in the top ten clones. Trimming at the junction amounts to 0 bases on V and 4 bases on J, and the germline ends lie 16 bases apart. The CDR3 runs 17 residues from the cysteine to the phenylalanine. Of the read, only the CDR3 DNA is kept; its 51 bases are in frame from base 1. CDR1 and CDR2 are read off the germline V gene as SGHRS and YFSETQ. The trial excluded patients who had a history of autoimmune disease or were on systemic immunosuppression. In every dose cohort, peripheral blood was drawn for TCR sequencing at baseline, cycle 4 day 1, and cycle 7 day 1. Samples came from an open-label, multicenter, first-in-human phase I dose-escalation trial of ivuxolimab. The trial enrolled adults with locally advanced or metastatic head and neck squamous cell, hepatocellular, melanoma or renal cell carcinoma. CD4+ and CD8+ T cells were sorted separately from peripheral blood before TCR sequencing.

This clone has only one observation. The target of this receptor is not known. Qualities for individual bases were not recorded, and no much larger clone is one base off. Sequences were derived from CD4+ or CD8+ T cells sorted from blood, sampled in a trial of the OX40 agonist ivuxolimab. This TCR came from an adult with an advanced solid tumor such as melanoma, head and neck, liver or kidney cancer. This chain joins TRBV5-1 to TRBJ2-2; too little of a D gene remains to name it. The CDR3 region has the sequence CASSLVHRTLSTGELFF. The sequenced DNA is TGCGCCAGCAGCTTGGTACACCGGACCTTGAGCACCGGGGAGCTGTTTTTT.